The 23 T cell receptor beta chains presented below share a single source sample, sequenced in a study of CD8+ T cells in alopecia areata. Sorting relied on CD4, CD8alpha, NKG2D, NKG2ACE and other markers applied to pooled cutaneous lymph node cells. Reverse transcribed after extraction, RNA yielded cDNA as the sequencing template. Clones were sequenced by immunoSEQ multiplex PCR, and TCRdb holds only the in-frame ones, with some missing. The sample is made up of about 270,000 clones, none counted only once. Material: CD4+ T cells sorted from a lymph node. All receptors derive from a C3H/HeJ mouse with alopecia areata. MHC haplotype here: H2-k.

This clone was detected only a few times. Mouse names are used for the genes. The read ends 4 residues early relative to the CDR3; the germline J gene fills the gap. The rearrangement links TRBV14 to TRBJ2-1, with D possibly matching TRBD1 (6 bases). The CDR3 runs 12 residues. Germline V gene lookup returns CDR1 SGHDT and CDR2 FRDEAV. Partial CDR3 DNA: TGTGCCAGCAGTCAGGGACAAACT. Translation gives CASSQGQT. The whole CDR3 sequence is CASSQGQTEQFF. The variable domain in full, with the rest retrieved from reference TRBV14 and TRBJ2-1, is EAGVTQSPRYAVLQEGQAVSFWCDPISGHDTLYWYQQPRDQGPQLLVYFRDEAVIDNSQLPSDRFSAVRPKGTNSTLKIQSAKQGDTATYLCASSQGQTEQFFGPGTRLTVL.

About this clone: Gene names follow the mouse nomenclature. The read is 4 residues too short to cover the CDR3 end, so that end is filled in from the germline J gene. Other nucleotide sequences from this sample produce the same CDR3. The chain uses TRBV19 and TRBJ2-4; the match to TRBD2 covers 7 bases. Germline assignment: CDR1 FNHDT and CDR2 SITEND (reference sequence). This CDR3 spans 15 amino acids. Trimming took 2 bases from V and 0 from J; bases not matched to a gene: 3. Incomplete CDR3 DNA: TGTGCCAGCAGTATCCCTGGGGGTAGTCAAAAC. Protein product: CASSIPGGSQN. In full, the CDR3 reads CASSIPGGSQNTLYF.

A word on this clone: Gene names and germline refer to mouse. The sequenced fragment ends 4 residues before the CDR3 boundary, so the rest is inferred from the germline J gene. The chain uses TRBV5 and TRBJ2-5, with TRBD2 identical over 8 bases. The CDR3 consists of 15 residues. CDR1 is LGHNA and CDR2 is YNLKQL in the germline V gene (reference sequence). CDR3 region: CASSQKLGDRDTQYF. The DNA read from the CDR3 is TGTGCCAGCAGCCAAAAACTGGGGGATCGAGAC.

Regarding this clone: These gene names are mouse names. The CDR3 end falls 4 residues outside the read, so it is completed with the germline J gene. The chain uses TRBV13-3 and TRBJ2-7; 8 bases are shared with TRBD2. The germline CDR1 and CDR2 sequences are NNHDY and SYVADS. V gave up 0 bases and J gave up 0 bases; unmatched junction bases: 5. The CDR3 length is 16 residues. The CDR3 region is CASSDGGGGFSYEQYF. The CDR3 DNA, read in part, is TGTGCCAGCAGTGATGGTGGGGGGGGCTTCTCCTAT.

Comment on this clone: Germline and genes here are mouse. Sequencing ends 4 residues short of the CDR3 end; the germline J gene provides the rest. The chain has TRBV1 and TRBJ2-7; 9 bases match TRBD1. J was trimmed by 0 bases and V by 3 bases; bases with no gene match: 3. Per germline, CDR1 NSQYPW and CDR2 LRSPGD (reference sequence). This CDR3 is built from 15 residues. Partial CDR3 DNA: TGCACCTGCAGTGCGGGGACAGGGCACTCCTAT. This translates into CTCSAGTGHSY. The whole CDR3 protein reads CTCSAGTGHSYEQYF.

Regarding this clone: Here the gene names and germline are mouse. Read sequence stops 4 residues before the CDR3 end, and the germline J gene provides the missing end. The rearrangement joins TRBV31 to TRBJ2-5; D is possibly TRBD1 (6 bases). Germline V gene sequence: CDR1 GKSSPN, CDR2 SITVG. The length of the CDR3 is 12 residues. The sequenced CDR3 bases are TGTGCCTGGAGTCACCAGGGGGAC. Its protein is CAWSHQGD. The entire CDR3 sequence reads CAWSHQGDTQYF.

This clone was observed a few times. Gene names follow the mouse nomenclature. The CDR3 extends 4 residues past the end of the read, so its final part is completed from the germline J gene. In the same sample, other DNA sequences code for this CDR3. The rearrangement links TRBV19 to TRBJ2-2; TRBD1 agrees at 7 bases. Germline CDR1 reads FNHDT; CDR2 reads SITEND (reference sequence). This CDR3 region has 15 residues. Losses at the gene ends were 3 bases for V and 0 bases for J; bases not matched to a gene: 2. The CDR3 sequence is CASSRQGPNTGQLYF. CDR3 bases read: TGTGCCAGCAGTAGACAGGGCCCAAACACCGGG.

Points on this clone: Genes here carry mouse names. The sequenced fragment ends 4 residues before the CDR3 boundary, so the rest is inferred from the germline J gene. V and J are TRBV29 and TRBJ2-5; a possible D gene is TRBD2 (6 bases). CDR1 is MSHET, CDR2 SYDVDS, per germline. V was pared by 2 bases and J by 3 bases, with 9 bases between. There are 14 residues in the CDR3. CDR3 amino acids: CASSLDGGQDTQYF. The covered CDR3 bases are TGTGCTAGCAGTTTAGACGGGGGGCAAGAC.

A note on this clone: The gene names here belong to mouse. The CDR3 extends 4 residues past the end of the read, so its final part is completed from the germline J gene. The V gene is TRBV13-3, the J gene TRBJ2-3, with 9 bases matching TRBD1. In germline, CDR1 is NNHDY, CDR2 SYVADS. V was pared by 4 bases and J by 2 bases, with 5 bases of the junction left unmatched. The CDR3 totals 15 residues. CDR3 protein: CASSYRGRFAETLYF. The covered CDR3 bases are TGTGCCAGCAGTTACAGGGGGCGCTTTGCAGAA.

On this clone: Gene names are mouse gene names. The read falls 4 residues short of the CDR3 end, and the missing part is taken from the germline J gene. This chain links TRBV19 with TRBJ1-1; D gene unclear. The germline CDR1 and CDR2 sequences are FNHDT and SITEND (reference sequence). The CDR3 runs 12 residues. The V end lost 4 bases, the J end lost 1 base, and 5 bases lay between the germline ends. CDR3 DNA (partial): TGTGCCAGCAGTGCAGTAAACACA. As protein: CASSAVNT. The entire CDR3 is CASSAVNTEVFF.

Concerning this clone itself: Gene labels here are mouse ones. The CDR3 goes on 4 residues after the read ends, and that part is filled in from the germline J gene. V is TRBV19 and J is TRBJ2-1; 10 nucleotides align to TRBD2. The CDR3 covers 17 residues. Trimming cost V 3 bases and J 3 bases; bases outside gene matches: 9. Germline V gene lookup returns CDR1 FNHDT and CDR2 SITEND (reference sequence). The sequenced CDR3 bases are TGTGCCAGCAGTACACCGACTGGGGGGCCAGTCTATGCT. Protein: CASSTPTGGPVYA. The CDR3 reads in full as CASSTPTGGPVYAEQFF.

Turning to this clone: Genes and germline come from the mouse. From the germline J gene comes the end of the CDR3, since the read stops 4 residues before it. The chain combines TRBV1 with TRBJ2-5; the D is unclear. V dropped 0 bases and J dropped 0 bases, with 7 bases sitting between them. CDR3 length equals 15 residues. Germline CDR1 is NSQYPW and CDR2 is LRSPGD (reference sequence). The CDR3 DNA, read in part, is TGCACCTGCAGTGCAGATGGTTATAACCAAGAC. Translating gives CTCSADGYNQD. The complete CDR3 protein is CTCSADGYNQDTQYF.

With regard to this clone: Genes and germline are mouse. The read terminates 4 residues before the CDR3 end, so the remaining end is supplied by the germline J gene. The V gene is TRBV19, the J gene TRBJ2-5; D perhaps matches TRBD1 (5 bases). Trimming pared 5 bases from V and 2 bases from J, leaving 9 bases between. The CDR3 covers 13 residues. Germline loops: CDR1 FNHDT, CDR2 SITEND (reference sequence). This chain's CDR3 is CASRKGFQDTQYF. Incomplete CDR3 DNA: TGTGCCAGCAGAAAGGGGTTCCAAGAC.

A remark on this clone: Genes and germline come from the mouse. The read halts 4 residues ahead of the CDR3 end, with the missing end drawn from the germline J gene. The rearrangement uses TRBV13-1 and TRBJ2-2; TRBD2 matches at 9 bases. Germline values: CDR1 NSHNY, CDR2 SYGAGN. V was clipped by 2 bases and J by 4 bases; unmatched bases: 6. The CDR3 runs 16 residues. The CDR3 is CASSESLGGITGQLYF. Incomplete CDR3 DNA: TGTGCCAGCAGTGAATCACTGGGGGGAATCACCGGG.

With regard to this clone: Genes here carry mouse names. The read gets to within 4 residues of the CDR3 end, and the germline J gene fills in the rest. The chain has TRBV19 and TRBJ2-2, with 10 bases matching TRBD1. CDR1 and CDR2 from the germline V gene are FNHDT and SITEND (reference sequence). This CDR3 has 16 amino acids. Germline trimming cut 4 bases from V and 3 bases from J; bases unmatched to any gene: 6. CDR3 DNA (partial): TGTGCCAGCAGTTCCGTCGGGACAGGGGACACCGGG. Protein product: CASSSVGTGDTG. The entire CDR3 reads CASSSVGTGDTGQLYF.

The sample holds a few counts of this clone. The genes and germline here are from mouse. Coverage ceases 4 residues before the CDR3 finishes, and the germline J gene fills in the end. J is TRBJ1-2 and V is TRBV13-1, with D possibly matching TRBD1 (5 bases). CDR3 length: 16 residues. Germline V gives CDR1 NSHNY, CDR2 SYGAGN. The CDR3 reads CASSEAWGGNYADYTF. The part of the CDR3 DNA that was read is TGTGCCAGCAGTGAGGCCTGGGGGGGGAACTATGCC.

With respect to this clone: Genes and germline come from the mouse. The read halts 4 residues ahead of the CDR3 end, with the missing end drawn from the germline J gene. This sequence joins TRBV13-1 and TRBJ1-1; 7 bases are a match to TRBD1. V shed 6 bases, J shed 0 bases, and the junction held 2 bases outside the gene matches. CDR1 NSHNY and CDR2 SYGAGN come from the germline V gene. CDR3 length: 13 amino acids. This CDR3 is CASKGQTNTEVFF. The CDR3 DNA, read in part, is TGTGCCAGCAAGGGACAGACAAACACA.

Of note for this clone: Mouse names are used for the genes. The read ends 4 residues early relative to the CDR3; the germline J gene fills the gap. The chain recombines TRBV13-3 with TRBJ2-2; 10 bases align to TRBD2. J lost 6 bases, V lost 4 bases, and 3 bases had no gene match. This CDR3 has 14 residues. Looked up from germline, CDR1 is NNHDY and CDR2 is SYVADS. The sequenced CDR3 bases are TGTGCCAGCAGTCGCTGGGGGGGCCCCGGG. This gives the protein CASSRWGGPG. The whole CDR3 protein reads CASSRWGGPGQLYF.

This clone was detected a few times. The gene symbols are mouse symbols. The read halts 4 residues ahead of the CDR3 end, with the missing end drawn from the germline J gene. This rearrangement joins TRBV13-1 to TRBJ1-2, with 9 bases aligning to TRBD1. Germline V gene data show CDR1 as NSHNY and CDR2 as SYGAGN. The junction had 6 bases not matched to a gene; V was cut back by 3 bases and J by 3 bases. CDR3 size: 15 residues. This CDR3 is CASSAGTGYDSDYTF. The CDR3 DNA, read in part, is TGTGCCAGCAGTGCCGGGACAGGGTATGACTCC.

There are a few counts of this clone. The genes and germline here are from mouse. The read finishes 4 residues shy of the CDR3 end, and the germline J gene is used to complete it. Other nucleotide sequences from this sample produce the same CDR3. The chain recombines TRBV5 with TRBJ1-1, with D maybe TRBD1 (6 bases). This CDR3 has 15 amino acids. Germline CDR1 and CDR2: LGHNA and YNLKQL (reference sequence). V lost 0 bases and J lost 0, with 8 bases in between. The CDR3 reads CASSQEQGTNTEVFF. The sequenced part of the CDR3 DNA is TGTGCCAGCAGCCAAGAGCAGGGGACAAACACA.

This clone has just a few counts. Germline and genes here are mouse. The read halts 4 residues ahead of the CDR3 end, with the missing end drawn from the germline J gene. The same CDR3 arises from other DNA sequences in this sample as well. The rearrangement uses TRBV14 and TRBJ2-1; 9 bases are shared with TRBD2. Trimming cost V 5 bases and J 0 bases; bases outside gene matches: 6. The CDR3 totals 16 residues. Germline lookup yields CDR1 SGHDT and CDR2 FRDEAV. CDR3: CASSPDWGLNYAEQFF. CDR3 DNA, as far as it was read: TGTGCCAGCAGCCCCGACTGGGGGCTTAACTATGCT.

Worth noting for this clone: Gene names and germline refer to mouse. The DNA read from the CDR3 is TGTGCCAGCAGTCCCCCGGGGGGGGGCATGTGGGCT. Translating it yields CASSPPGGGMWA. The whole CDR3 region reads CASSPPGGGMWAEQFF. This chain uses TRBV19 with TRBJ2-1, with 8 bases matching TRBD2. The read ends 4 residues shy of where the CDR3 ends; the end is completed using the germline J gene. Germline V gene data show CDR1 as FNHDT and CDR2 as SITEND (reference sequence). This CDR3 is 16 amino acids long.

This clone was seen a handful of times. Gene labels here are mouse ones. The read stops 4 residues short of the end of the CDR3; the missing end is completed from the germline J gene. The sample holds other DNA sequences that translate to the same CDR3. This chain connects TRBV19 to TRBJ2-3; the match to TRBD1 covers 8 bases. V was clipped by 4 bases and J by 3 bases; unmatched bases: 7. The CDR3 runs 15 residues. Germline CDR1 reads FNHDT; CDR2 reads SITEND (reference sequence). The CDR3 loop reads CASSPDRGGAETLYF. The CDR3 DNA, read in part, is TGTGCCAGCAGTCCAGACAGGGGTGGGGCAGAA.